The 14 T cell receptor beta chains listed next were all sequenced from one sample in a study of CD8 T cells in ankylosing spondylitis. MiXCR, applied by TCRdb to the 5' RACE reads, yields one record per CDR3 protein. Here the sample spans 250,000 to 400,000 distinct CDR3 sequences, 11% being singletons. What was sequenced was blood, either unsorted or a sorted T cell fraction (not recorded which). All receptors derive from a female donor with ankylosing spondylitis or in good health (not recorded which).

This clonotype was seen repeatedly, ten times or more. Mismatch with germline at one junction end may stem from a read error. V is TRBV20-1 and J is TRBJ2-5, with a possible D match to TRBD2 (5 bases). Germline V CDR1 and CDR2: DFQATT, SNEGSKA (reference sequence). The CDR3 covers 14 residues. The CDR3 region is CSARGWVSDIVNHF. Written as DNA, the CDR3 is TGCAGTGCTAGAGGCTGGGTTAGCGACATAGTGAACCACTTC.

The table lists this clonotype with a few counts. The gene calls are TRBV27 and TRBJ1-1, with D possibly being TRBD1 (6 bases). The CDR3 extends over 13 amino acids. CDR1 and CDR2 from the germline V gene are MNHEY and SMNVEV (reference sequence). With 0 bases removed from V and 6 bases from J, the gap between germline ends came to 8 bases. The CDR3 here is CASSLSRGSEAFF. The DNA of the CDR3 is TGTGCCAGCAGTTTATCGAGGGGGTCTGAAGCTTTCTTT.

This clonotype appeared a few times. The CDR3 loop is CASSPRQGMTEAFF. CDR3 nucleotides: TGTGCCAGCAGCCCCCGACAGGGGATGACTGAAGCTTTCTTT. The V and J genes are TRBV14 and TRBJ1-1; 8 bases fit TRBD1. The trim removed 4 bases at V and 5 bases at J, leaving 6 bases unmatched. Germline CDR1 and CDR2: SGHDN and FVKESK. This CDR3 has 14 amino acids.

The chain is built from TRBV5-4 and TRBJ1-6, with unresolved D. CDR3 length: 14 amino acids. Trimming took 4 bases from V and 7 from J, leaving 12 bases between them. Per germline, CDR1 SGHNT and CDR2 YYREEE (reference sequence). The CDR3 protein is CASSPDMGNSPLHF. The CDR3 DNA sequence: TGTGCCAGCAGCCCTGATATGGGGAATTCACCCCTCCACTTT.

The sample holds many counts of this clonotype. The V call is TRBV12-3 or TRBV12-4, the J call TRBJ2-1, with D possibly being TRBD2 (6 bases). The CDR3 loop spans 16 amino acids. V lost 3 bases to trimming and J lost 3 bases, with 15 bases between them. The CDR3 region is CASSLGLAVVYNEQFF. In DNA, the CDR3 is TGTGCCAGCAGTTTGGGGTTAGCGGTCGTCTACAATGAGCAGTTCTTC.

This clonotype was recorded at least ten times. The chain is built from TRBV20-1 and TRBJ2-4; the match to TRBD2 covers 8 bases. CDR3 size: 13 residues. Germline V gene sequence: CDR1 DFQATT, CDR2 SNEGSKA (reference sequence). Trimming at V came to 1 base and at J to 6 bases, leaving 2 bases not matched to a gene. The CDR3 DNA follows: TGCAGTGCTAGAGCGGGAGGGCCAAACATTCAGTACTTC. Its translation: CSARAGGPNIQYF.

This clonotype was counted between two and nine times. The chain is built from TRBV7-4 and TRBJ2-6; a possible D gene is TRBD2 (7 bases). Trimming shortened V by 2 bases and J by 1 base, and 15 bases separated the two germline ends. CDR1 and CDR2 (germline): SGHVT, SQSDAQ. The CDR3 has 18 residues. The CDR3 loop reads CASSLKGGLISGANVLTF. For the CDR3, the DNA is TGTGCCAGCAGCTTAAAGGGGGGGCTTATTTCTGGGGCCAACGTCCTGACTTTC.

This clonotype has at least ten counts. This rearrangement joins TRBV28 to TRBJ2-3; a possible D gene is TRBD1 (6 bases). V gave up 6 bases and J gave up 2 bases, with 15 bases separating them. Looked up from germline, CDR1 is MDHEN and CDR2 is SYDVKM. This CDR3 is 15 amino acids long. The CDR3 nucleotides are TGTGCCAGCAGCCATGACAGGAGGCTCACAGATACGCAGTATTTT. Translation: CASSHDRRLTDTQYF.

This clonotype has a count of ten or more. The rearrangement uses TRBV24-1 and TRBJ2-5; TRBD1 matches at 7 bases. V was clipped by 3 bases and J by 1 base; unmatched bases: 4. CDR3 length equals 15 residues. Germline CDR1 and CDR2: KGHDR and SFDVKD. As DNA, the CDR3 is TGTGCCACCAGTGATACGGGACAGTTCCAAGAGACCCAGTACTTC. Protein product: CATSDTGQFQETQYF.

This clonotype was seen a few times. The chain links TRBV10-1 to TRBJ2-5; 9 bases line up with TRBD2. Germline V gene lookup returns CDR1 WNHNN and CDR2 SYGVQD (reference sequence). The CDR3 has 16 residues. The V gene end was trimmed by 4 bases and the J gene end by 5 bases; junction bases not matched to a gene: 11. Here the CDR3 DNA reads TGCGCCAGCAGTGCAAGAACCGGACTAGCGCGGGAGACCCAGTACTTC. Translation gives CASSARTGLARETQYF.

This clonotype occurred many times. The CDR3 sequence: CASSPGDREIWYEQYF. The CDR3 bases are TGCGCCAGCAGCCCGGGGGACAGGGAGATCTGGTACGAGCAGTACTTC. The rearrangement joins TRBV5-1 to TRBJ2-7; TRBD1 matches 9 bases. Per the germline V gene, CDR1 is SGHRS and CDR2 is YFSETQ. This CDR3 region has 16 residues. V was pared by 4 bases and J by 4 bases, with 12 bases of the junction left unmatched.

This clonotype was observed at least ten times. The genes are TRBV5-6 and TRBJ1-2; D uncertain. CDR3 size: 11 residues. Trimming pared 4 bases from V and 6 bases from J, leaving 7 bases between. From germline, CDR1 is SGHDT and CDR2 YYEEEE. The CDR3 DNA is TGTGCCAGCAGCAACGAAAATGGCTACACCTTC. As protein: CASSNENGYTF.

Ten or more counts support this clonotype. CDR3 sequence reads: CASSYAGRGTEAFF. CDR3 nucleotide sequence: TGTGCCAGCAGTTACGCAGGTAGAGGCACTGAAGCTTTCTTT. The chain carries TRBV6-5 and TRBJ1-1, with D uncertain. This CDR3 is built from 14 residues. The V gene's germline CDR1 is MNHEY and CDR2 SVGAGI. Trimming removed 2 bases at V and 4 bases at J, with 11 bases between.

V usage is TRBV6-1 and J usage is TRBJ1-2; tentatively, D is TRBD1 (6 bases). V lost 6 bases and J lost 6, with 14 bases in between. Germline CDR1 MNHNS, CDR2 SASEGT. The CDR3 contains 13 residues. The CDR3 protein is CASRKRGNDGYTF. As DNA, the CDR3 is TGTGCCAGCAGGAAGAGGGGGAACGATGGCTACACCTTC.